This T cell receptor beta chain was identified in a study of blood T cell repertoires in COVID-19. Whole-study context: The samples span acute and convalescent COVID-19 from the United States, Italy and Spain. PBMCs, B-cell-depleted T cells, or T cells provided the cDNA or gDNA that made up the material.

Generated by immunoSEQ multiplex PCR, the TCRdb table keeps only in-frame clones and is missing some. The sample includes about 350,000 clones, roughly 87% of them seen just once. Adults between about 18 and 89 years of age took part from about two dozen US areas. Recovery among Cohort 3 donors was established by two negative PCRs, clearance, or symptom resolution. Germline V gene lookup returns CDR1 SGHTS and CDR2 YDEGEE. The CDR3 extends over 16 amino acids. The junction had 8 bases not matched to a gene; V was cut back by 2 bases and J by 3 bases. The TCR was taken from a woman aged 25-40 years who had recovered from COVID-19. The V and J genes are TRBV5-8 and TRBJ2-5; 9 positions agree with TRBD2. The sample was PBMCs or T cells enriched from blood (not recorded which). The CDR3 nucleotides are TGTGCCAGCAGCTTTGCGCGGGGGGGGACAGAAGAGACCCAGTACTTC. Translating gives CASSFARGGTEETQYF.